The clone carrying this T cell receptor beta chain was observed a handful of times. Antigen unknown. These data belong to a study of beta chain features in type 1 diabetes. The wider study: Patients looked much like healthy donors when it came to age, gender and cell yields. General study findings and limits: Within the patient group, naive, central memory and Treg TCRB repertoires appeared more similar to each other than within healthy donors. A definitive answer on HLA type influencing TCRB rearrangement was not reached here. TCRB CDR3s from Type 1 diabetes patients were moderately but significantly shorter in all four CD4+ subsets.

With V trimmed by 5 bases and J by 5 bases, 6 bases remained unmatched. Germline assignment: CDR1 GTSNPN and CDR2 SVGIG (reference sequence). The CDR3 has 13 amino acids. The authors reverse transcribed all of the isolated RNA, so sequencing captured expressed TCRB transcripts. There were 3 million to 4 million reads on average in the naive, central memory and regulatory T cell samples. The protocol was immunoSEQ multiplex PCR, while the TCRdb copy is restricted to in-frame clones and leaves out a portion. The sample lists hundreds of thousands of clones; around 15% were seen once. Sample: naive CD4+ T cells from blood. The chain has TRBV30 and TRBJ2-5; 9 bases match TRBD2. The receptor was derived from a man younger than 35 with type 1 diabetes. This CDR3 reads CAWYSGGRETQYF. The DNA of the CDR3 is TGTGCCTGGTATAGCGGGGGAAGGGAGACCCAGTACTTC. Based on the CDR3 plus reference TRBV30 and TRBJ2-5, the full variable domain is SQTIHQWPATLVQPVGSPLSLECTVEGTSNPNLYWYRQAAGRGLQLLFYSVGIGQISSEVPQNLSASRPQDRQFILSSKKLLLSDSGFYLCAWYSGGRETQYFGPGTRLLVL.